This T cell receptor beta chain appears in the sequencing data of a study of human T cells and chemical hapten exposure. Overall study context: There were per-sample TCR yield variations, arising mainly from small pooled library volume differences. Broader study findings: Sensitizing to DPC left TCRs with a frequency above 1 in 1000 unaltered. Compared to controls, expanded TCRs made significantly more large clusters of similar CDR3s.

This clonotype has more than one count but fewer than ten. Its target is not known. The V end lost 5 bases, the J end lost 5 bases, and 15 bases lay between the germline ends. Germline CDR1 SQVTM, CDR2 ANQGSEA. The CDR3 is 14 residues long. Each CDR3 protein gets one entry after TCRdb re-called the RACE reads with MiXCR. Of more than 90,000 distinct CDR3 sequences detected, roughly 10% appear once; the ten largest clones hold 2% to 2.5%. Time point of the sample: patch test 1, 2 weeks after DPC sensitization. This sample's treatment: therapeutic diphenylcyclopropenone sensitization with weekly scalp DPC. Unseparated into fractions, whole blood served as the source from which total RNA was extracted.

This material consisted of whole blood, taken in connection with sensitization to the hapten diphenylcyclopropenone (DPC). V and J are TRBV29-1 and TRBJ2-2; D is unresolved. The origin of this receptor is a man in his forties with alopecia areata. Some clones in this sample may be carry-over from other donors' samples. The CDR3 nucleotides are TGCAGCGTTAGTGGGGTGAAGGGTACCGGGGAGCTGTTTTTT. It is translated as CSVSGVKGTGELFF.